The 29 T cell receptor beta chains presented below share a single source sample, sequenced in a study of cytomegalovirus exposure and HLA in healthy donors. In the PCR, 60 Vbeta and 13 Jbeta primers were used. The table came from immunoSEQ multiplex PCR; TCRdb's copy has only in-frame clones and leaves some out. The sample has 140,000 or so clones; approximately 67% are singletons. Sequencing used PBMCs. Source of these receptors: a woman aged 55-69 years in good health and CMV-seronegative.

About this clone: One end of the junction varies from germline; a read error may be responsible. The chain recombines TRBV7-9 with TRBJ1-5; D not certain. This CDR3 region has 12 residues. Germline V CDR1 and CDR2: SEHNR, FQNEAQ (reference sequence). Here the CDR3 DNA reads TGTTCCAGCAGCCCCCCGGGGCAGCCCCAGCATTTT. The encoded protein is CSSSPPGQPQHF.

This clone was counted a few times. CDR3 amino acids: CASKRTYQETQYF. In DNA form, the CDR3 reads TGTGCCAGCAAGCGGACGTACCAAGAGACCCAGTACTTC. The V and J genes are TRBV6-5 and TRBJ2-5, with D perhaps TRBD2 (5 bases). This CDR3 has 13 amino acids. V shed 7 bases and J shed 0 bases, with 9 bases lying between them. Per the germline V gene, CDR1 is MNHEY and CDR2 is SVGAGI.

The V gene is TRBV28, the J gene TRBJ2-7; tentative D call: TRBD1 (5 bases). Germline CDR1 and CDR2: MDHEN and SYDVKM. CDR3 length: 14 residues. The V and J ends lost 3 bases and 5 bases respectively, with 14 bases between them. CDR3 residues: CASSFWQGLNEQYF. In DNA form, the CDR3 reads TGTGCCAGCAGTTTTTGGCAGGGTCTTAACGAGCAGTACTTC.

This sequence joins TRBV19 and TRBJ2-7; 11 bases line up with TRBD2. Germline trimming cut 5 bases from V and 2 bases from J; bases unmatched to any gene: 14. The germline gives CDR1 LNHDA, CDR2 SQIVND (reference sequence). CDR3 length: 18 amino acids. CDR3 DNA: TGTGCCAGTAGTGTCGGGAGCCAGGGACTAGCGGTACCCTACGAGCAGTACTTC. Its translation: CASSVGSQGLAVPYEQYF.

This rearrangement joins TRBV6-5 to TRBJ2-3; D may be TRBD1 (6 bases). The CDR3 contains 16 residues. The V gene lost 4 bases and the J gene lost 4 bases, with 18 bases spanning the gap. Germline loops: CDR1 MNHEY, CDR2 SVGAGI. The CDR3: CASSFLGQGWSDTQYF. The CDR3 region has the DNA TGTGCCAGCAGTTTCCTAGGCCAGGGGTGGTCAGATACGCAGTATTTT.

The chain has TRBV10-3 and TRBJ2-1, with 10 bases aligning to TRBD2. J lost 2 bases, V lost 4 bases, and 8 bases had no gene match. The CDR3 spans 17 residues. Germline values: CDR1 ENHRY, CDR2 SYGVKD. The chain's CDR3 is CAISVGASGRTYNEQFF. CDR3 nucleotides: TGTGCCATCAGTGTCGGGGCTAGCGGGAGAACCTACAATGAGCAGTTCTTC.

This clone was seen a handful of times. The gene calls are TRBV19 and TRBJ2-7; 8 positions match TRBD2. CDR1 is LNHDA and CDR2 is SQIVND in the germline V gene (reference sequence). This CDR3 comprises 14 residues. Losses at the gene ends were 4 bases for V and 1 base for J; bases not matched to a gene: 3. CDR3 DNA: TGTGCCAGTAGTAGCGGGGGGCCTTCCTACGAGCAGTACTTC. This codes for CASSSGGPSYEQYF.

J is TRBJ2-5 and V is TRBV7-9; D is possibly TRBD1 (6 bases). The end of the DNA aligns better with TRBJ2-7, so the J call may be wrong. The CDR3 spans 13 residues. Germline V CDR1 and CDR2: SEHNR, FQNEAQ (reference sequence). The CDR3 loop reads CASSGRGPYEQYF. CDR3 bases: TGTGCCAGCAGCGGCAGGGGACCATACGAGCAGTACTTC.

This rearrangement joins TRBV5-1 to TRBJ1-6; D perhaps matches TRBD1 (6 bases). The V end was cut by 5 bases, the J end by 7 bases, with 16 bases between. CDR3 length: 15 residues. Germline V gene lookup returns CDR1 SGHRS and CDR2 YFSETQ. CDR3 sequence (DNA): TGCGCCAGCAGGCCAACAGGGCCATCCAATTCACCCCTCCACTTT. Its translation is CASRPTGPSNSPLHF.

CDR3 coding DNA: TGTGCCAGCAGCCCCGGGCGGGACCTCTCCTACGAGCAGTACTTC. It translates to CASSPGRDLSYEQYF. V and J are TRBV7-2 and TRBJ2-7; tentative D call: TRBD2 (6 bases). CDR1 and CDR2 (germline): SGHTA, FQGNSA. V dropped 5 bases and J dropped 0 bases, with 14 bases sitting between them. The CDR3 consists of 15 residues. The entire variable domain, with the rest obtained from reference TRBV7-2 and TRBJ2-7, is as follows: GAGVSQSPSNKVTEKGKDVELRCDPISGHTALYWYRQSLGQGLEFLIYFQGNSAPDKSGLPSDRFSAERTGGSVSTLTIQRTQQEDSAVYLCASSPGRDLSYEQYFGPGTRLTVT.

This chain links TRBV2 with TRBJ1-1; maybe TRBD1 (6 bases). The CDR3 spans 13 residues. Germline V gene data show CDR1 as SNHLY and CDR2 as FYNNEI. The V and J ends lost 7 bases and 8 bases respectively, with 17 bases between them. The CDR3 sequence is CASIPEAGAEAFF. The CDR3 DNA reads TGTGCCAGCATCCCCGAGGCAGGGGCAGAAGCTTTCTTT. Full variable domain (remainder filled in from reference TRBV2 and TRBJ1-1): EPEVTQTPSHQVTQMGQEVILRCVPISNHLYFYWYRQILGQKVEFLVSFYNNEISEKSEIFDDQFSVERPDGSNFTLKIRSTKLEDSAMYFCASIPEAGAEAFFGQGTRLTVV.

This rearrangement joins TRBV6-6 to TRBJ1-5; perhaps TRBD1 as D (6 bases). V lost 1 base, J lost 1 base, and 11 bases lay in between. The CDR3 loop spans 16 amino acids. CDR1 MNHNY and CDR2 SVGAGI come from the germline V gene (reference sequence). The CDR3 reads CASSYFAQGSNQPQHF. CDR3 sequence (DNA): TGTGCCAGCAGTTACTTTGCCCAGGGGAGCAATCAGCCCCAGCATTTT.

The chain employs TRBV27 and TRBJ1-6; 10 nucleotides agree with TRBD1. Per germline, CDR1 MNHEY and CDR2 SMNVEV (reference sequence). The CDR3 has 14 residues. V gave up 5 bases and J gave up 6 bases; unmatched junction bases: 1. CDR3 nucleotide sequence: TGTGCCAGCAGTCGACAGGGGGCTAATTCACCCCTCCACTTT. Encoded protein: CASSRQGANSPLHF.

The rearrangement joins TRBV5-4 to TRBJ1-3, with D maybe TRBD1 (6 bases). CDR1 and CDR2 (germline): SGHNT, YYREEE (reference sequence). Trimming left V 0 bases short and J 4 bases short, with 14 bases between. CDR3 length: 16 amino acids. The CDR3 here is CASSLGGGRSGNTIYF. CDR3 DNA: TGTGCCAGCAGCTTGGGGGGGGGCCGCTCAGGAAACACCATATATTTT.

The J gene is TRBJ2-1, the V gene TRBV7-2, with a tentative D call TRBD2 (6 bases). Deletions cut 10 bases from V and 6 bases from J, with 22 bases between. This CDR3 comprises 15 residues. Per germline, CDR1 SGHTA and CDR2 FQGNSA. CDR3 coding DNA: TGTGCCACCTTCCGGACTCCCTCGGGGGTCAATGAGCAGTTCTTC. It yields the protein CATFRTPSGVNEQFF.

Here the CDR3 DNA reads TGTGCCAGCAGCCCGAATCCAGATAAGCAGCCCCAGCATTTT. Its translation is CASSPNPDKQPQHF. The V and J genes are TRBV6-6 and TRBJ1-5; D gene unclear. Germline V lookup: CDR1 MNHNY, CDR2 SVGAGI (reference sequence). Trimming removed 6 bases at V and 7 bases at J, with 16 bases between. The CDR3 length is 14 residues.

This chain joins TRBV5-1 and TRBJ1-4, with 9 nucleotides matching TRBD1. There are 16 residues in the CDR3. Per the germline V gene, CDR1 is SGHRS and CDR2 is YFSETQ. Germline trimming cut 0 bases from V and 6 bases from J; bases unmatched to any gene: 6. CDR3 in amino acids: CASSLGTGGAYEKLFF. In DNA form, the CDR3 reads TGCGCCAGCAGCTTGGGCACAGGGGGCGCTTATGAAAAACTGTTTTTT. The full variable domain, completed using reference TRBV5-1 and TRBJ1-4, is KAGVTQTPRYLIKTRGQQVTLSCSPISGHRSVSWYQQTPGQGLQFLFEYFSETQRNKGNFPGRFSGRQFSNSRSEMNVSTLELGDSALYLCASSLGTGGAYEKLFFGSGTQLSVL.

CDR3 nucleotide sequence: TGCGCCAGCAGCTCTTACCCACGACAGGTCTGGTACTTC. Residues: CASSSYPRQVWYF. The V call is TRBV5-1, the J call TRBJ2-7; D may be TRBD1 (6 bases). Germline CDR1 and CDR2: SGHRS and YFSETQ. The CDR3 totals 13 residues. The V end lost 3 bases, the J end lost 12 bases, and 19 bases lay between the germline ends.

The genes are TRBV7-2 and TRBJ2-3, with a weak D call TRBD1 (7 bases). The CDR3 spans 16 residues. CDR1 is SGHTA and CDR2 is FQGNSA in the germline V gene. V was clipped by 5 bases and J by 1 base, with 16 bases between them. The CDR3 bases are TGTGCCAGCAGCCCAGAGGGCAGGGGGGGCACAGATACGCAGTATTTT. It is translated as CASSPEGRGGTDTQYF.

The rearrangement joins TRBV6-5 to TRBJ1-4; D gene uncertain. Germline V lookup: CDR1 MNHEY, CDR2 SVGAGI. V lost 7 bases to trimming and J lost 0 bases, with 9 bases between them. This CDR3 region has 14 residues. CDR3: CASTLLATNEKLFF. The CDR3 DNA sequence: TGTGCCAGCACTTTACTTGCAACTAATGAAAAACTGTTTTTT.

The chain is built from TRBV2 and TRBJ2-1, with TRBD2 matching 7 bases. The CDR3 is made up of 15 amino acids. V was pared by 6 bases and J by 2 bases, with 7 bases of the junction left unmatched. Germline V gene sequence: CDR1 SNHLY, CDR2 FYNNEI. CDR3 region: CASRPAGVAYNEQFF. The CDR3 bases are TGTGCCAGCAGACCCGCGGGAGTAGCCTACAATGAGCAGTTCTTC. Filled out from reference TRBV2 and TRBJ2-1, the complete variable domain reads EPEVTQTPSHQVTQMGQEVILRCVPISNHLYFYWYRQILGQKVEFLVSFYNNEISEKSEIFDDQFSVERPDGSNFTLKIRSTKLEDSAMYFCASRPAGVAYNEQFFGPGTRLTVL.

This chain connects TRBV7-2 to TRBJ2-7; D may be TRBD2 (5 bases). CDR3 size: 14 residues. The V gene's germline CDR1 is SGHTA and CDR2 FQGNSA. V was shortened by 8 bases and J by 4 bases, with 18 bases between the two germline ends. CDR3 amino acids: CASFDRSRGYEQYF. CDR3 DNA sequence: TGTGCCAGCTTTGACCGTTCAAGAGGGTACGAGCAGTACTTC.

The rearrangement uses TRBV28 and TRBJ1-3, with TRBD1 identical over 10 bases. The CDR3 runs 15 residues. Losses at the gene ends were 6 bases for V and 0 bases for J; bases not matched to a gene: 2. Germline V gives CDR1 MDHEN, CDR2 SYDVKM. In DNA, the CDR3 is TGTGCCAGCAGGGACAGGGGGGACTCTGGAAACACCATATATTTT. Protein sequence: CASRDRGDSGNTIYF.

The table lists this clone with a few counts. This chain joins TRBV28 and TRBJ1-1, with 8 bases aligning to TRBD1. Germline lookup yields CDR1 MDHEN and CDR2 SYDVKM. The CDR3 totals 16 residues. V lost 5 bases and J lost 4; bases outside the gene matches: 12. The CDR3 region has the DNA TGTGCCAGCAGTATCCTTTCAGGGGGCGCAGTCACTGAAGCTTTCTTT. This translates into CASSILSGGAVTEAFF.

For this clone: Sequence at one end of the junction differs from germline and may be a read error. CDR3 bases: TGTGCCAGCAGTTCGCTAGCGGGAGGGTCCTTCGAGCAGTACTTC. It yields the protein CASSSLAGGSFEQYF. The chain combines TRBV27 with TRBJ2-7, with 12 bases that match TRBD2. The CDR3 has 15 residues. Looked up from germline, CDR1 is MNHEY and CDR2 is SMNVEV (reference sequence).

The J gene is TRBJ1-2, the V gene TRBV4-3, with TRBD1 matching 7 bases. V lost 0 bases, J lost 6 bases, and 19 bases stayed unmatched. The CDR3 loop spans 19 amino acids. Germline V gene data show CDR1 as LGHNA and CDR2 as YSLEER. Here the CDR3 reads CASSQDLMGQTTGGDGYTF. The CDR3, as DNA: TGCGCCAGCAGCCAAGATCTAATGGGACAGACGACCGGGGGTGATGGCTACACCTTC.

In DNA form, the CDR3 reads TGCGCCAGCAGCCAAGGGACAGGGCTCAACGAGCAGTACTTC. This codes for CASSQGTGLNEQYF. The gene calls are TRBV4-1 and TRBJ2-5, with 8 bases fitting TRBD1. The J call may not be correct, given that the DNA end is closer to TRBJ2-7. In germline, CDR1 is MGHRA, CDR2 YSYEKL. The CDR3 is made up of 14 amino acids.

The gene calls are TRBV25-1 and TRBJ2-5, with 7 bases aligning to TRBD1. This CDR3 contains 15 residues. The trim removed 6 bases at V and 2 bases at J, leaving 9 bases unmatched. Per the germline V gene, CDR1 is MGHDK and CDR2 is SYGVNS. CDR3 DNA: TGTGCCAGCAGCCTGTCGACAGGGTGGCAAGAGACCCAGTACTTC. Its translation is CASSLSTGWQETQYF. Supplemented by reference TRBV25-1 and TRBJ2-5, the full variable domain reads EADIYQTPRYLVIGTGKKITLECSQTMGHDKMYWYQQDPGMELHLIHYSYGVNSTEKGDLSSESTVSRIRTEHFPLTLESARPSHTSQYLCASSLSTGWQETQYFGPGTRLLVL.

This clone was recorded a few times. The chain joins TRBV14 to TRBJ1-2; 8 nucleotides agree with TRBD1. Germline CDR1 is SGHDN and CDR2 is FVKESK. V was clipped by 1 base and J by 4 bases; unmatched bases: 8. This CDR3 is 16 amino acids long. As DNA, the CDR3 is TGTGCCAGCAGCCAAGTTCCTGACAGGGGTGGCTATGGCTACACCTTC. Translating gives CASSQVPDRGGYGYTF.